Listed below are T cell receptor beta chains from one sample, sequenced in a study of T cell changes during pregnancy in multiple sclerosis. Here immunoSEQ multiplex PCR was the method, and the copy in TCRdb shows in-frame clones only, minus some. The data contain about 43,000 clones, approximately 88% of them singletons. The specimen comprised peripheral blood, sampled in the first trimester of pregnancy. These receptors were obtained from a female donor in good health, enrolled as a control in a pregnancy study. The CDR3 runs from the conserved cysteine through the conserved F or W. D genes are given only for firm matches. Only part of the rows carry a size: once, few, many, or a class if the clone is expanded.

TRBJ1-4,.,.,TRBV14,TGTGCCAGCAGCCAAGGGGCAGGGGTGATTGAAAAACTGTTTTTT,CASSQGAGVIEKLFF
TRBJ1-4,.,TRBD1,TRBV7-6,TGTGCCAGCAGCTTTACAGGGGGACGGGAAAAACTGTTTTTT,CASSFTGGREKLFF
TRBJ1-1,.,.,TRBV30,TGTGCCTGGAGTGTAACAGCAGATGTCGAAGCTTTCTTT,CAWSVTADVEAFF
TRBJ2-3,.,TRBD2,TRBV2,TGTGCCAGCAGGGTCAGCGGGGGGGGCACAGATACGCAGTATTTT,CASRVSGGGTDTQYF
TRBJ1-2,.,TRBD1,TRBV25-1,TGTGCCAGCAACCCAGGGACAGGGGTCTATGGCTACACCTTC,CASNPGTGVYGYTF
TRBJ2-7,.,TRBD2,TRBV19,TGTGCCAGTAGGCTAGCGGGGGCCTACGAGCAGTACTTC,CASRLAGAYEQYF
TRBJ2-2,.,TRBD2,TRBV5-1,TGCGCCAGCAGCTTGGGGACTAGCGACCCCACCGGGGAGCTGTTTTTT,CASSLGTSDPTGELFF
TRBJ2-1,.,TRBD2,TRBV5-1,TGCGCCAGCAGCCGTGGTGTGGGGGAGGGACCGCCAATAAATGAGCAGTTCTTC,CASSRGVGEGPPINEQFF
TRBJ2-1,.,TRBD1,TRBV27,TGTGCCAGCAGTCGGCAGGGACAGCATACCGTTTCTGAGCAGTTCTTC,CASSRQGQHTVSEQFF
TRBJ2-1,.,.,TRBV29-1,TGCAGCGTTGAGGCCCAGGGCACCTACAATGAGCAGTTCTTC,CSVEAQGTYNEQFF
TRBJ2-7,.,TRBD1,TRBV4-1,TGCGCCAGCAGTTACCGACAGGGACCCTACGAGCAGTACTTC,CASSYRQGPYEQYF
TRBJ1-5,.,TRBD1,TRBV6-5,TGTGCCAGCAGTTCCGACAGGGTGGAACAGCCCCAGCATTTT,CASSSDRVEQPQHF
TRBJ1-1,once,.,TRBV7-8,TGTGCCAGCAGTCGGACAGCTACTTTGACCTTGAACACTGAAGCTTTCTTT,CASSRTATLTLNTEAFF
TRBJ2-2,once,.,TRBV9,TGTGCCAGCGGGAGGAGGGAATCCACCGGGGAGCTGTTTTTT,CASGRRESTGELFF
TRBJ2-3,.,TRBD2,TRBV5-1,TGCGCCAGCAGCTTGGCCGGGACTATCACAGATACGCAGTATTTT,CASSLAGTITDTQYF
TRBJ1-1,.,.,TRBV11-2,TGTGCCAGCAGCCGGGGACTGAGCACTGAAGCTTTCTTT,CASSRGLSTEAFF
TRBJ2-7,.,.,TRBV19,TGTGCCAGTAGTCCCTCCGGGGGGCGCGGCGAGCAGTACTTC,CASSPSGGRGEQYF
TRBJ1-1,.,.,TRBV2,TGTGCCATCTCCGTGGGGAGGACTGAAGCTTTCTTT,CAISVGRTEAFF
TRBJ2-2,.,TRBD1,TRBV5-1,TGCGCCAGCAGTCGCGACAGGGTTAGGAACACCGGGGAGCTGTTTTTT,CASSRDRVRNTGELFF
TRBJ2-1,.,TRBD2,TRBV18,TGTGCCAGCTCACACGGGACTAGCAATATGGATGAGCAGTTCTTC,CASSHGTSNMDEQFF
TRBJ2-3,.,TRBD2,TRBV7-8,TGTGCCAGCAGCTTACTCGCGGGAGGGAGGGATACGCAGTATTTT,CASSLLAGGRDTQYF
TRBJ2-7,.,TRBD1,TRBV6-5,TGTGCCAGCAGTTACAGTCTTGGGACAGGGGGCAGGGAGGAGTACTTC,CASSYSLGTGGREEYF
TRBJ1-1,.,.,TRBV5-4,TGTGCCAGCAGCGCCGGGACGTCCCTCGGGGGCACTGAAGCTTTCTTT,CASSAGTSLGGTEAFF
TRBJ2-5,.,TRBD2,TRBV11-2,TGTGCCAGCAGCTCCGGGACTAGCGGATTCCAAGAGACCCAGTACTTC,CASSSGTSGFQETQYF
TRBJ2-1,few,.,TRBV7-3,TGTGCCAGCAGGAAACCCGCACAGCCCAGCTCCTACAATGAGCAGTTCTTC,CASRKPAQPSSYNEQFF
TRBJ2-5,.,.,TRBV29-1,TGCAGCGTTCGACTCAAAGAGACCCAGTACTTC,CSVRLKETQYF
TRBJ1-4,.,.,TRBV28,TGTGCCAGCAGTTTAAGTAGTGGGGTAGGACTGACTAATGAAAAACTGTTTTTT,CASSLSSGVGLTNEKLFF
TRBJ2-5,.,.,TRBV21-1,TGTGCCAGCAGCACTCGGACAGGGGTAGACAAAGAGACCCAGTACTTC,CASSTRTGVDKETQYF
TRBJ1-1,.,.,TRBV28,TGTGCCAGCAGTTTTCTGGTCGGTCGTCTCACTGAAGCTTTCTTT,CASSFLVGRLTEAFF
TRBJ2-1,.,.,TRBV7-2,TGTGCCAGCAGCTTAGAGAGGAGGGCCTACAATGAGCAGTTCTTC,CASSLERRAYNEQFF
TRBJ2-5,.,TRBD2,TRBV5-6,TGTGCCAGCAGCCCGGGACTAGGGGAGGGCCAAGAGACCCAGTACTTC,CASSPGLGEGQETQYF
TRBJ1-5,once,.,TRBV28,TGTGCCAGCACCCTTACGCGGGGTGTTCTCTCCCAGCCCCAGCATTTT,CASTLTRGVLSQPQHF
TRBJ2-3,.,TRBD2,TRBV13,TGTGCCAGCAGATTAGCCCACGCGGGGGGCAGGGTCGCAGATACGCAGTATTTT,CASRLAHAGGRVADTQYF
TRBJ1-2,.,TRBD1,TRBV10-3,TGTGCCATCAGCACCGGGACAGGGGATGGCTACACCTTC,CAISTGTGDGYTF
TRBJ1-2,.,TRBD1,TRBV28,TGTGCCAGCGGGTCTGGGACAGTTAACTATGGCTACACCTTC,CASGSGTVNYGYTF
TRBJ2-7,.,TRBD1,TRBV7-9,TGTGCCAGCAGCCATACAGGGGGTAGCACCTACGAGCAGTACTTC,CASSHTGGSTYEQYF